This T cell receptor (beta chain) was found in a study of blood T cells in healthy people across ages. Alongside a J-beta primer mix, a sample-barcoded 5' primer served in a second PCR lasting about 6 to 11 cycles. TCRdb reprocessed the 5' RACE reads via MiXCR and lists one record per CDR3 protein. The data contain fewer than 900,000 distinct CDR3 sequences, 35% to 45% of them singletons. V was clipped by 5 bases and J by 4 bases; unmatched bases: 7. The germline gives CDR1 SEHNR, CDR2 FQNEAQ (reference sequence). This CDR3 is 15 amino acids long. The V call is TRBV7-9, the J call TRBJ1-1; 10 bases fit TRBD1. The source of this sequence is a woman in her fifties or sixties in good health. The sample comprised blood. The CDR3 nucleotides are TGTGCCAGCAGCCCCGTTCGGGACAGGGGCACTGAAGCTTTCTTT. Amino acids: CASSPVRDRGTEAFF.